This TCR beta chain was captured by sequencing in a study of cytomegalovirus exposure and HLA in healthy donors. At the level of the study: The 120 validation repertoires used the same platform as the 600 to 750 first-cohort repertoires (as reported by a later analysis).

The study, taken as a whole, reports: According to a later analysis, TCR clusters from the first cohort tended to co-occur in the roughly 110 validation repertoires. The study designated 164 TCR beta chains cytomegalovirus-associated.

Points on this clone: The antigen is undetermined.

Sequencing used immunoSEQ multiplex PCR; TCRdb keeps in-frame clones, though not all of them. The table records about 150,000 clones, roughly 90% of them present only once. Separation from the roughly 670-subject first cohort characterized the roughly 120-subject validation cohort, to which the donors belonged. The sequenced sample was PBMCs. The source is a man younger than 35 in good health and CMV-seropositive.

CDR3 region: CASRPRTAGNYGYTF. DNA of the CDR3: TGTGCCAGCAGACCTAGGACAGCCGGTAACTATGGCTACACCTTC. This chain connects TRBV27 to TRBJ1-2; D might be TRBD1 (6 bases). The CDR3 has 15 amino acids. The germline V and J ends were trimmed by 6 bases and 1 base, with 15 bases remaining between them. Germline values: CDR1 MNHEY, CDR2 SMNVEV (reference sequence).